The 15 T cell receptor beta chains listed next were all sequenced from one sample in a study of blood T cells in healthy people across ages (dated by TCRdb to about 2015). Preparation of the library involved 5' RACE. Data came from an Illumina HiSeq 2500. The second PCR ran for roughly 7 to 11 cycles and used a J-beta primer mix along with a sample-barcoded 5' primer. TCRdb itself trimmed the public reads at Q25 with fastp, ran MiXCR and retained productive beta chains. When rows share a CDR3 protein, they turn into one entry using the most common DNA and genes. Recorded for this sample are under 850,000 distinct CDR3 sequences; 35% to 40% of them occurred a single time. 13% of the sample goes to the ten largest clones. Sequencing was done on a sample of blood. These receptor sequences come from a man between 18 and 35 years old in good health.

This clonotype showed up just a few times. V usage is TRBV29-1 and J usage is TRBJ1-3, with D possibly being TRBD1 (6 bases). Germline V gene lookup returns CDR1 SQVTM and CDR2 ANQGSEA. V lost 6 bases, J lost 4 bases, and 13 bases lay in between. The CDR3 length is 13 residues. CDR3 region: CSVGTSMGNTIYF. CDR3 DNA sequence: TGCAGCGTGGGGACATCCATGGGAAACACCATATATTTT.

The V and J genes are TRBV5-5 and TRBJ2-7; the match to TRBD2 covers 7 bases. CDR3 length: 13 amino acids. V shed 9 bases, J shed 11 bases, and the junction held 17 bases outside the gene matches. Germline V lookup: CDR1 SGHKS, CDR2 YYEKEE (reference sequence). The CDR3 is CATKSGTNREEYF. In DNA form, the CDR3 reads TGTGCCACCAAATCCGGGACGAATCGGGAGGAGTACTTC.

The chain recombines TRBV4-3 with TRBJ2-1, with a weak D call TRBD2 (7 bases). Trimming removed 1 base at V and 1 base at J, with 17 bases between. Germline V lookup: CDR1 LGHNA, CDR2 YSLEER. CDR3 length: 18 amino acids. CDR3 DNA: TGCGCCAGCAGCCAAGGATGGGGGGGGGGCTTATCCTACAATGAGCAGTTCTTC. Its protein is CASSQGWGGGLSYNEQFF.

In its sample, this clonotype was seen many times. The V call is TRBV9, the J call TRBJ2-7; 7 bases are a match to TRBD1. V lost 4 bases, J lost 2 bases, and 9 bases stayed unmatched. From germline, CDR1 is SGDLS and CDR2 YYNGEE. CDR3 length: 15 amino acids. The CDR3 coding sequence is TGTGCCAGCAGCCCCCGACAGGGCCTTACCTACGAGCAGTACTTC. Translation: CASSPRQGLTYEQYF.

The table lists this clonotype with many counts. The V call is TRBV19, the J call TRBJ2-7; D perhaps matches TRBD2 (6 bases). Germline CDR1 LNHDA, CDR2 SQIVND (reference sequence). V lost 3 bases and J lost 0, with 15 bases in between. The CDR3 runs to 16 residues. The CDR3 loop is CASSIRYGDSSYEQYF. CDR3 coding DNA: TGTGCCAGTAGTATTCGTTACGGGGACTCCTCCTACGAGCAGTACTTC.

The CDR3 region has the DNA TGTGCCAGCCATACGGCGGGTGGCTACACCTTC. The encoded protein is CASHTAGGYTF. The chain carries TRBV12-3 or TRBV12-4 and TRBJ1-2, with no clear D. This CDR3 has 11 residues. Trimming shortened V by 8 bases and J by 7 bases, and 11 bases separated the two germline ends.

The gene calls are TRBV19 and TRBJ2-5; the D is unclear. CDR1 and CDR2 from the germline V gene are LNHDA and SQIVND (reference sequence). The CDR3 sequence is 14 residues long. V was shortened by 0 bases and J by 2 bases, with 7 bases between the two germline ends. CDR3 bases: TGTGCCAGTAGTATAGACTCAGCTCAAGAGACCCAGTACTTC. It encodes CASSIDSAQETQYF.

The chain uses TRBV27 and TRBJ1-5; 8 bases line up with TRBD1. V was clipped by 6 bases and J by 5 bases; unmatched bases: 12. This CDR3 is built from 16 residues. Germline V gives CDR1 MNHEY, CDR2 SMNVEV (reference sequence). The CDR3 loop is CASRKISGTGHQPQHF. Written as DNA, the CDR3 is TGTGCCAGCAGAAAGATCTCTGGGACAGGACATCAGCCCCAGCATTTT.

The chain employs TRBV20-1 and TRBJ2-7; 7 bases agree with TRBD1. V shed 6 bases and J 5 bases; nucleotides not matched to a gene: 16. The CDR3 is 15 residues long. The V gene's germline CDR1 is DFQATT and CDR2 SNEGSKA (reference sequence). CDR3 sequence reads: CSASEGQQEGDEQYF. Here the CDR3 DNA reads TGCAGTGCGTCTGAGGGACAGCAGGAAGGGGACGAGCAGTACTTC.

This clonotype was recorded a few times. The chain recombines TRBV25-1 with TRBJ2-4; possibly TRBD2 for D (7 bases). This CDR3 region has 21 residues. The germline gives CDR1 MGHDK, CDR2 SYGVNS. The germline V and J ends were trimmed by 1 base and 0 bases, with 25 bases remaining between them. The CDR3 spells CASSEFQPLGGRNRAKNIQYF. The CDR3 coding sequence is TGTGCCAGCAGTGAATTCCAGCCGTTGGGGGGGCGGAATAGAGCCAAAAACATTCAGTACTTC.

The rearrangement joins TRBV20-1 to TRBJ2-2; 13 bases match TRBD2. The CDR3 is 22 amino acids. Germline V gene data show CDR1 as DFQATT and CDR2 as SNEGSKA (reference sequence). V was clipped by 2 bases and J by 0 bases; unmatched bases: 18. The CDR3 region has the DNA TGCAGTGCTAGACCTGGACCTACTAGCGGGAGGGCCCACTATCCGAACACCGGGGAGCTGTTTTTT. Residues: CSARPGPTSGRAHYPNTGELFF.

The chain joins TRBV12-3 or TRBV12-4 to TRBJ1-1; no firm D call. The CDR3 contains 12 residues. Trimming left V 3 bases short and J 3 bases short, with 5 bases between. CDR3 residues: CASSFLDTEAFF. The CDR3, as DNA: TGTGCCAGCAGTTTCCTGGACACTGAAGCTTTCTTT.

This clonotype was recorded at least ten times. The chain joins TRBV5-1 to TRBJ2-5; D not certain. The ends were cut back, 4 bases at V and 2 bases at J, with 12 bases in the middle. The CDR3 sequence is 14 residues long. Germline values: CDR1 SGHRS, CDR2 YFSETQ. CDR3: CASSPTYRQETQYF. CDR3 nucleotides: TGCGCCAGCAGCCCTACGTACCGTCAAGAGACCCAGTACTTC. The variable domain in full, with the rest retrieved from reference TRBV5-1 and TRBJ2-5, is KAGVTQTPRYLIKTRGQQVTLSCSPISGHRSVSWYQQTPGQGLQFLFEYFSETQRNKGNFPGRFSGRQFSNSRSEMNVSTLELGDSALYLCASSPTYRQETQYFGPGTRLLVL.

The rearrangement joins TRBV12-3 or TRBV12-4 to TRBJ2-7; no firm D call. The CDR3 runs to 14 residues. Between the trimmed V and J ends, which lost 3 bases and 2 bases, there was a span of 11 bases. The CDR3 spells CASSFARPPYEQYF. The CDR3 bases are TGTGCCAGCAGTTTTGCCAGGCCCCCCTACGAGCAGTACTTC.

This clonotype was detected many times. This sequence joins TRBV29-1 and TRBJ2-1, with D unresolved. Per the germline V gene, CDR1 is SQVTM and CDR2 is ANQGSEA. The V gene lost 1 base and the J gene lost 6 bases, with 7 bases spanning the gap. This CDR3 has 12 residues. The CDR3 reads CSVEAWGNEQFF. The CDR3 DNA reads TGCAGCGTTGAAGCCTGGGGCAATGAGCAGTTCTTC.